Below, 24 T cell receptor beta chains from the same sample are listed, as sequenced in a study of regulatory T cells in long-lasting Graves disease. Time point in this sample: persistent/refractory GD, antithyroid drugs over 5 years with positive TRAb. Preparation of the TCR library used RNA extracted from PBMCs. Investigators prepared the TCR beta libraries by applying iRepertoire HTBI primers and Arm-PCR of CDR3 regions. TCRdb analysed the multiplex PCR reads with MiXCR anew, one entry per CDR3 protein. The table includes 420,000 or so distinct CDR3 sequences, about 25% detected once. The source material was peripheral blood mononuclear cells (PBMCs), sampled when the disease was refractory, from a patient treated with antithyroid drugs. These receptors were taken from a female donor with Graves disease.

At least ten counts were recorded for this clonotype. The chain couples TRBV28 to TRBJ2-7; perhaps TRBD1 as D (6 bases). The CDR3 is 15 residues long. Trimming cost V 3 bases and J 1 base, with 13 bases left between them. The germline CDR1 and CDR2 sequences are MDHEN and SYDVKM. The CDR3 DNA reads as TGTGCCAGCAGTTTGCAGCAGGGGTATTCCTACGAGCAGTACTTC. Its translation is CASSLQQGYSYEQYF.

This clonotype was counted only a few times. This chain joins TRBV12-5 and TRBJ2-2, with 10 bases lining up with TRBD1. Looked up from germline, CDR1 is LGHNT and CDR2 is FRNRAP. Unmatched junction bases numbered 8, after V lost 6 bases and J lost 4 bases. The CDR3 sequence is 16 residues long. CDR3 coding DNA: TGTGCTAGTGGGGTGGACAGGGGGAGGTTCACCGGGGAGCTGTTTTTT. This codes for CASGVDRGRFTGELFF. Looking up the rest from reference TRBV12-5 and TRBJ2-2 gives the full variable domain: DARVTQTPRHKVTEMGQEVTMRCQPILGHNTVFWYRQTMMQGLELLAYFRNRAPLDDSGMPKDRFSAEMPDATLATLKIQPSEPRDSAVYFCASGVDRGRFTGELFFGEGSRLTVL.

This clonotype showed up many times. The rearrangement links TRBV28 to TRBJ2-7, with 14 bases matching TRBD2. V dropped 4 bases and J dropped 7; count of bases not matched to a gene: 9. The CDR3 loop spans 16 amino acids. Germline V gives CDR1 MDHEN, CDR2 SYDVKM. This chain's CDR3 is CASSYRGTSGRVEQYF. The CDR3 DNA sequence: TGTGCCAGCAGTTATCGAGGGACTAGCGGGAGAGTGGAGCAGTACTTC.

The rearrangement uses TRBV6-1 and TRBJ1-2; no definite D call. Germline V gene data show CDR1 as MNHNS and CDR2 as SASEGT. Trimming cost V 6 bases and J 0 bases, with 14 bases left between them. The CDR3 contains 15 residues. In DNA, the CDR3 is TGTGCCAGCAGACCTTCCGCCGCCTCTAACTATGGCTACACCTTC. This gives the protein CASRPSAASNYGYTF.

This clonotype was counted only a few times. V is TRBV6-1 and J is TRBJ2-5; TRBD1 matches at 10 bases. The CDR3 length is 16 residues. Per the germline V gene, CDR1 is MNHNS and CDR2 is SASEGT. Losses at the gene ends were 5 bases for V and 6 bases for J; bases not matched to a gene: 12. CDR3 coding DNA: TGTGCCAGCAGTAGCGGGCCTTCGGGACAGGGGCAGACCCAGTACTTC. It is translated as CASSSGPSGQGQTQYF.

The chain couples TRBV6-1 to TRBJ2-7, with D unresolved. Trimming left V 4 bases short and J 7 bases short, with 17 bases between. This CDR3 contains 14 residues. CDR1 is MNHNS and CDR2 is SASEGT in the germline V gene. The CDR3 sequence is CASSAYDPSPEQYF. CDR3 nucleotide sequence: TGTGCCAGCAGTGCCTATGACCCTTCCCCTGAGCAGTACTTC.

This clonotype came up many times. The chain links TRBV28 to TRBJ2-2; 12 nucleotides agree with TRBD2. The CDR3 sequence is 15 residues long. Germline V gene lookup returns CDR1 MDHEN and CDR2 SYDVKM. V gave up 8 bases and J gave up 4 bases; unmatched junction bases: 5. CDR3 region: CASELAGGRTGELFF. CDR3 bases: TGTGCCAGCGAACTAGCGGGAGGTCGCACCGGGGAGCTGTTTTTT.

The table lists this clonotype with a count of one. The V gene is TRBV19, the J gene TRBJ1-5, with no clear D. CDR3 length: 14 residues. CDR1 and CDR2 from the germline V gene are LNHDA and SQIVND (reference sequence). Deletions cut 3 bases from V and 0 bases from J, with 6 bases between. CDR3 sequence: CASSMVYSNQPQHF. The CDR3 bases are TGTGCCAGTAGTATGGTCTATAGCAATCAGCCCCAGCATTTT.

There are many counts of this clonotype. The chain recombines TRBV20-1 with TRBJ1-1, with D hard to call. This CDR3 comprises 13 residues. V was cut by 1 base and J by 6 bases, with 12 bases left in between. CDR1 and CDR2 (germline): DFQATT, SNEGSKA (reference sequence). CDR3 DNA sequence: TGCAGTGCTAGAGGACACCTGGTCGCTGAAGCTTTCTTT. As protein: CSARGHLVAEAFF.

This clonotype came up a few times. This chain connects TRBV19 to TRBJ1-1; 7 nucleotides match TRBD1. Germline CDR1 is LNHDA and CDR2 is SQIVND (reference sequence). V lost 2 bases and J lost 1; bases outside the gene matches: 13. The CDR3 is 18 amino acids. The CDR3 sequence: CASSITLWGQPRNTEAFF. The DNA of the CDR3 is TGTGCCAGTAGTATAACTCTTTGGGGACAGCCTCGGAACACTGAAGCTTTCTTT.

There are a few counts of this clonotype. V is TRBV30 and J is TRBJ2-7; the D gene is possibly TRBD2 (6 bases). The CDR3 consists of 14 residues. V was shortened by 1 base and J by 4 bases, with 14 bases between the two germline ends. Germline V gene sequence: CDR1 GTSNPN, CDR2 SVGIG (reference sequence). Here the CDR3 DNA reads TGTGCCTGGAGTGAAGTGGGACTCCTATACGAGCAGTACTTC. Its translation is CAWSEVGLLYEQYF. The full variable domain, with the rest looked up from reference TRBV30 and TRBJ2-7, is SQTIHQWPATLVQPVGSPLSLECTVEGTSNPNLYWYRQAAGRGLQLLFYSVGIGQISSEVPQNLSASRPQDRQFILSSKKLLLSDSGFYLCAWSEVGLLYEQYFGPGTRLTVT.

This clonotype was recorded at least ten times. The V call is TRBV7-8, the J call TRBJ2-5, with TRBD2 matching over 11 bases. CDR3 length: 18 residues. V trimming: 0 bases; J trimming: 5 bases; junction bases outside the gene matches: 11. The V gene's germline CDR1 is SGHVS and CDR2 FQNEAQ. The CDR3 coding sequence is TGTGCCAGCAGCTTAGCTGGGGAGCTAGCGGGAGGTCGTGAGACCCAGTACTTC. Translated, it gives CASSLAGELAGGRETQYF. The full variable domain, with the rest looked up from reference TRBV7-8 and TRBJ2-5, is GAGVSQSPRYKVAKRGQDVALRCDPISGHVSLFWYQQALGQGPEFLTYFQNEAQLDKSGLPSDRFFAERPEGSVSTLKIQRTQQEDSAVYLCASSLAGELAGGRETQYFGPGTRLLVL.

This clonotype was seen many times. This chain connects TRBV6-5 to TRBJ2-7; 9 positions agree with TRBD2. Germline V gene sequence: CDR1 MNHEY, CDR2 SVGAGI. The CDR3 sequence is 14 residues long. V lost 4 bases, J lost 3 bases, and 4 bases stayed unmatched. The CDR3 protein is CASSSRGGGYEQYF. CDR3 DNA sequence: TGTGCCAGCAGTTCGCGGGGGGGTGGCTACGAGCAGTACTTC.

This clonotype was counted only a few times. The chain recombines TRBV20-1 with TRBJ1-5; 9 nucleotides agree with TRBD1. Trimming cost V 6 bases and J 2 bases; bases outside gene matches: 5. The length of the CDR3 is 14 residues. Germline CDR1 is DFQATT and CDR2 is SNEGSKA (reference sequence). DNA for the CDR3: TGCAGTGCGGCTAGGACAGGGGGCAATCAGCCCCAGCATTTT. Translated, it gives CSAARTGGNQPQHF.

This clonotype was picked up a small number of times. The V and J genes are TRBV20-1 and TRBJ2-7, with 8 bases that match TRBD2. Germline CDR1 reads DFQATT; CDR2 reads SNEGSKA (reference sequence). Trimming at V came to 1 base and at J to 3 bases, leaving 2 bases not matched to a gene. This CDR3 has 13 amino acids. CDR3 DNA: TGCAGTGCTAGAGCGGGAGGGCTCTACGAGCAGTACTTC. Encoded protein: CSARAGGLYEQYF.

The CDR3 coding sequence is TGCAGCTCGGGGCGAGGGGCCAACGTCCTGACTTTC. Translation: CSSGRGANVLTF. The chain uses TRBV29-1 and TRBJ2-6; D is possibly TRBD1 or TRBD2 (5 bases each). This CDR3 comprises 12 residues. V shed 8 bases and J shed 4 bases, with 9 bases lying between them. The germline V gene encodes CDR1 SQVTM and CDR2 ANQGSEA.

This clonotype was detected many times. The chain combines TRBV28 with TRBJ2-2; D gene uncertain. The V end was cut by 3 bases, the J end by 7 bases, with 3 bases between. The CDR3 runs 11 residues. Germline V gives CDR1 MDHEN, CDR2 SYDVKM. CDR3 residues: CASSFYGELFF. Written as DNA, the CDR3 is TGTGCCAGCAGTTTTTACGGGGAGCTGTTTTTT.

The sample holds many counts of this clonotype. This sequence joins TRBV2 and TRBJ1-2; D is perhaps TRBD1 (5 bases). This CDR3 comprises 13 residues. Germline V CDR1 and CDR2: SNHLY, FYNNEI. Trimming shortened V by 6 bases and J by 4 bases, and 12 bases separated the two germline ends. CDR3 region: CASSIDRSYGYTF. For the CDR3, the DNA is TGTGCCAGCAGCATCGACAGAAGCTATGGCTACACCTTC.

This clonotype was seen a few times. The chain is built from TRBV5-1 and TRBJ2-3; 9 bases match TRBD1. In germline, CDR1 is SGHRS, CDR2 YFSETQ. The CDR3 extends over 17 amino acids. The trim removed 5 bases at V and 5 bases at J, leaving 15 bases unmatched. The CDR3 sequence is CASSLSSPGQGVDTQYF. CDR3 in DNA: TGCGCCAGCAGTCTGTCGTCCCCGGGACAGGGCGTAGATACGCAGTATTTT.

The gene calls are TRBV2 and TRBJ2-1; perhaps D is TRBD1 or TRBD2 (5 bases each). From germline, CDR1 is SNHLY and CDR2 FYNNEI. This CDR3 region has 16 residues. The V end was cut by 4 bases, the J end by 2 bases, with 15 bases between. Written as DNA, the CDR3 is TGTGCCAGCAGTGTGAACCGGGGCAGAACCTACAATGAGCAGTTCTTC. Amino acids: CASSVNRGRTYNEQFF.

In regard to this clonotype: A much more abundant neighbour one base away suggests this may be a read error. The V and J genes are TRBV5-5 and TRBJ1-4; D gene uncertain. V gave up 1 base and J gave up 8 bases, with 12 bases separating them. Germline-derived CDR1 and CDR2 are SGHKS and YYEKEE (reference sequence). The CDR3 sequence is 14 residues long. The CDR3 sequence is CASSLPVGGEKLFF. CDR3 in DNA: TGTGCCAGCAGCTTGCCGGTTGGAGGGGAAAAACTGTTTTTT.

The gene calls are TRBV28 and TRBJ2-3, with D unclear. Germline assignment: CDR1 MDHEN and CDR2 SYDVKM. The CDR3 consists of 15 residues. V was clipped by 2 bases and J by 0 bases, with 9 bases between them. In DNA form, the CDR3 reads TGTGCCAGCAGTTTAGGTGAAACGAGCACAGATACGCAGTATTTT. The encoded protein is CASSLGETSTDTQYF.

The J gene is TRBJ2-2, the V gene TRBV4-3; D gene ambiguous. The length of the CDR3 is 14 residues. CDR1 is LGHNA and CDR2 is YSLEER in the germline V gene. The germline V and J ends were trimmed by 0 bases and 4 bases, with 6 bases remaining between them. The chain's CDR3 is CASSQDSSTGELFF. As DNA, the CDR3 is TGCGCCAGCAGCCAAGACTCAAGCACCGGGGAGCTGTTTTTT.

The genes are TRBV9 and TRBJ2-7, with 13 positions matching TRBD2. Germline V lookup: CDR1 SGDLS, CDR2 YYNGEE. The CDR3 totals 14 residues. Trimming cost V 5 bases and J 6 bases; bases outside gene matches: 5. In nucleotides, the CDR3 is TGTGCCAGCAGTGCGGGACTAGCGGGATTCGAGCAGTACTTC. Residues: CASSAGLAGFEQYF. Drawing the rest from reference TRBV9 and TRBJ2-7, the complete variable domain is DSGVTQTPKHLITATGQRVTLRCSPRSGDLSVYWYQQSLDQGLQFLIQYYNGEERAKGNILERFSAQQFPDLHSELNLSSLELGDSALYFCASSAGLAGFEQYFGPGTRLTVT.